This section outlines one T cell receptor (beta chain) sequence together with its context. Its antigen is currently unknown. The data belong to a study of human CD8 memory T cell subsets. Study outcomes and limitations: Although both stem-like subsets shared clonotypes with effector memory cells, the stem-like memory and precursor exhausted T cell repertoires overlapped only minimally with each other.

Making the TCR beta libraries relied on UMI-labeled 5' RACE. TCRdb reprocessed the 5' RACE reads and keeps a single row for each CDR3 protein, giving no DNA. The sample table includes under 6,000 distinct CDR3 sequences. The length of the CDR3 is 15 residues. Sequenced input: CD8+ T cells from PBMCs. This clonotype was obtained from a human donor in good health. This chain joins TRBV12-3 or TRBV12-4 and TRBJ2-3; lacking DNA, the TRBD2 call made by TCRdb goes unchecked. The CDR3 is CASSFLAGGTDTQYF.